The next 28 T cell receptor beta chains were all read from a single sample in a study of blood T cells in healthy people across ages. The authors ran a second PCR of roughly 6 to 11 cycles using a sample-barcoded 5' primer and a J-beta primer mix. From the 5' RACE reads, TCRdb called clonotypes with MiXCR, one entry per CDR3 protein. Among roughly 930,000 distinct CDR3 sequences, about 44% were seen once, and the ten largest hold around an eighth. The sequenced sample was blood. These receptors were taken from a man aged 30 to 45 in good health.

The CDR3 reads CSVTRTGGYEQYF. The CDR3 nucleotides read TGCAGCGTTACTAGGACAGGGGGTTACGAGCAGTACTTC. J is TRBJ2-7 and V is TRBV29-1; 10 bases map to TRBD1. The CDR3 sequence is 13 residues long. Germline loops: CDR1 SQVTM, CDR2 ANQGSEA. Germline trimming cut 5 bases from V and 4 bases from J; bases unmatched to any gene: 5.

This chain uses TRBV28 with TRBJ2-1; D gene unclear. V was trimmed by 10 bases and J by 6 bases, leaving 10 bases between them. Germline-derived CDR1 and CDR2 are MDHEN and SYDVKM. The CDR3 length is 11 residues. For the CDR3, the DNA is TGTGCCATCCTATCAACCAATGAGCAGTTCTTC. It codes for CAILSTNEQFF.

The chain employs TRBV5-1 and TRBJ2-3, with no clear D. V lost 0 bases, J lost 6 bases, and 11 bases lay in between. Germline V gene lookup returns CDR1 SGHRS and CDR2 YFSETQ. CDR3 length: 14 residues. The CDR3 coding sequence is TGCGCCAGCAGCTTGGGGGTTCCCGACGATACGCAGTATTTT. This gives the protein CASSLGVPDDTQYF.

J is TRBJ1-6 and V is TRBV7-9; tentative D call: TRBD1 (5 bases). V was clipped by 5 bases and J by 9 bases, with 11 bases between them. Germline V lookup: CDR1 SEHNR, CDR2 FQNEAQ (reference sequence). The CDR3 is 13 amino acids. The CDR3 coding sequence is TGTGCCAGCAGCCCAGGGCGAACTTCACCCCTCCACTTT. It is translated as CASSPGRTSPLHF.

The rearrangement uses TRBV29-1 and TRBJ2-7; 7 positions match TRBD2. V shed 5 bases, J shed 3 bases, and the junction held 7 bases outside the gene matches. The CDR3 covers 13 residues. Germline CDR1 and CDR2: SQVTM and ANQGSEA. The CDR3 coding sequence is TGCAGCGTTTCCCAGGGAGGGCTCTACGAGCAGTACTTC. Residues: CSVSQGGLYEQYF.

The chain carries TRBV6-1 and TRBJ1-2; D unclear. The CDR3 extends over 12 amino acids. V lost 5 bases and J lost 8, with 12 bases in between. Germline CDR1 and CDR2: MNHNS and SASEGT. The CDR3 DNA follows: TGTGCCAGCAGTCCGATCAACGGGGGCTACACCTTC. Its translation: CASSPINGGYTF.

The chain couples TRBV6-2 or TRBV6-3 to TRBJ2-5; the D is unclear. Germline loops: CDR1 MNHEY, CDR2 SVGEGT. The CDR3 runs to 15 residues. V dropped 7 bases and J dropped 5 bases, with 20 bases sitting between them. CDR3 amino acids: CASNRDAPALETQYF. As DNA, the CDR3 is TGTGCCAGCAACCGCGACGCGCCTGCGTTGGAGACCCAGTACTTC.

This sequence joins TRBV29-1 and TRBJ2-5; a weak D match, TRBD1 (6 bases). TRBJ2-7 matches the DNA end more closely, so the J call is doubtful. Germline CDR1 SQVTM, CDR2 ANQGSEA. The CDR3 length is 12 residues. This CDR3 is CSVVTGGSEQYF. For the CDR3, the DNA is TGCAGCGTTGTTACTGGGGGCTCCGAGCAGTACTTC.

The chain recombines TRBV4-1 with TRBJ2-6; D might be TRBD1 (5 bases). The CDR3 extends over 14 amino acids. Trimming pared 4 bases from V and 9 bases from J, leaving 13 bases between. The germline V gene has CDR1 MGHRA and CDR2 YSYEKL. CDR3 sequence (DNA): TGCGCCAGCAGCCCAGCAGGGTCGGGCAACGTCCTGACTTTC. Translating gives CASSPAGSGNVLTF.

A few counts support this clonotype. The rearrangement uses TRBV5-1 and TRBJ2-1; 8 bases fit TRBD1. Germline CDR1 SGHRS, CDR2 YFSETQ. This CDR3 comprises 13 residues. With 3 bases clipped from V and 6 bases from J, the junction kept 2 bases outside the gene matches. The CDR3 here is CASSYTGGNEQFF. The CDR3 coding sequence is TGCGCCAGCAGCTACACAGGGGGCAATGAGCAGTTCTTC.

V is TRBV30 and J is TRBJ1-1, with 7 bases identical to TRBD1. Germline assignment: CDR1 GTSNPN and CDR2 SVGIG (reference sequence). V was pared by 4 bases and J by 1 base, with 12 bases of the junction left unmatched. This CDR3 has 16 amino acids. DNA for the CDR3: TGTGCCTGGACTCTAATCCTCGGGACAGCGAACACTGAAGCTTTCTTT. Its protein product is CAWTLILGTANTEAFF.

The J gene is TRBJ2-5, the V gene TRBV2; D could derive from TRBD1 or TRBD2 (5 bases each). CDR1 is SNHLY and CDR2 is FYNNEI in the germline V gene. V was shortened by 1 base and J by 4 bases, with 16 bases between the two germline ends. This CDR3 comprises 16 residues. The CDR3 coding sequence is TGTGCCAGCAGTGAAGGGCCAGGTGGGGGATTAGAGACCCAGTACTTC. Encoded protein: CASSEGPGGGLETQYF. Variable domain in full (rest from reference TRBV2 and TRBJ2-5): EPEVTQTPSHQVTQMGQEVILRCVPISNHLYFYWYRQILGQKVEFLVSFYNNEISEKSEIFDDQFSVERPDGSNFTLKIRSTKLEDSAMYFCASSEGPGGGLETQYFGPGTRLLVL.

At least ten counts were recorded for this clonotype. This sequence joins TRBV20-1 and TRBJ1-1; the match to TRBD1 covers 7 bases. The CDR3 is 13 residues long. Trimming removed 4 bases from V and 9 bases from J; junction bases left unmatched: 11. Germline CDR1 and CDR2: DFQATT and SNEGSKA (reference sequence). CDR3 in amino acids: CSATPTGSLKAFF. The CDR3, as DNA: TGCAGTGCTACCCCGACAGGGTCCCTCAAAGCTTTCTTT.

This rearrangement joins TRBV9 to TRBJ2-3, with a tentative D call TRBD1 (6 bases). The germline V gene has CDR1 SGDLS and CDR2 YYNGEE. V lost 4 bases to trimming and J lost 4 bases, with 16 bases between them. CDR3 length: 15 residues. As DNA, the CDR3 is TGTGCCAGCAGCTCGTGGGACACCACCTCAGATACGCAGTATTTT. Translated: CASSSWDTTSDTQYF.

This chain connects TRBV28 to TRBJ1-2, with unresolved D. This CDR3 is 13 amino acids long. The germline V gene encodes CDR1 MDHEN and CDR2 SYDVKM. The germline V and J ends were trimmed by 5 bases and 1 base, with 8 bases remaining between them. The CDR3 is CASSRTINYGYTF. In DNA, the CDR3 is TGTGCCAGCAGTCGGACCATTAACTATGGCTACACCTTC.

In this sample, this clonotype turned up a few times. The genes are TRBV19 and TRBJ2-3; D call uncertain. V shed 2 bases and J shed 6 bases, with 9 bases lying between them. This CDR3 has 13 residues. Germline V gene data show CDR1 as LNHDA and CDR2 as SQIVND (reference sequence). The CDR3 sequence: CASSIISSDTQYF. CDR3 DNA: TGTGCCAGTAGTATAATTTCCTCGGATACGCAGTATTTT.

The gene calls are TRBV7-9 and TRBJ1-2, with D possibly matching TRBD1 (5 bases). The CDR3 contains 18 residues. The V end lost 5 bases, the J end lost 0 bases, and 22 bases lay between the germline ends. The V gene's germline CDR1 is SEHNR and CDR2 FQNEAQ (reference sequence). This CDR3 is CASSGQRGTGSANYGYTF. CDR3 DNA: TGTGCCAGCAGCGGCCAGAGAGGGACGGGAAGTGCTAACTATGGCTACACCTTC.

This clonotype was picked up a small number of times. CDR3: CASSQADRADEQFF. CDR3 bases: TGTGCCAGCAGCCAAGCTGACAGGGCGGACGAGCAGTTCTTC. The gene calls are TRBV4-2 and TRBJ2-1; the match to TRBD1 covers 7 bases. Germline CDR1 and CDR2: LGHNA and YNFKEQ. Trimming removed 1 base from V and 10 bases from J; junction bases left unmatched: 7. The CDR3 has 14 residues.

A remark on this clonotype: One end of the junction varies from germline; a read error may be responsible. The chain employs TRBV5-1 and TRBJ2-1, with unresolved D. The CDR3 has 16 residues. Looked up from germline, CDR1 is SGHRS and CDR2 is YFSETQ. The CDR3 DNA reads TGCGCCAGCGGCTTGGAGCAGGTCTCCTCCTACAATGAGCAGTTCTTC. Translation gives CASGLEQVSSYNEQFF.

The chain employs TRBV6-2 or TRBV6-3 and TRBJ2-6; 10 nucleotides align to TRBD1. With 0 bases clipped from V and 1 base from J, the junction kept 6 bases outside the gene matches. From germline, CDR1 is MNHEY and CDR2 SVGEGT. The CDR3 has 19 amino acids. CDR3 sequence: CASSYSLGQGFSGANVLTF. The CDR3 region has the DNA TGTGCCAGCAGTTACTCTTTGGGACAGGGGTTTTCTGGGGCCAACGTCCTGACTTTC.

This clonotype came up a few times. The chain carries TRBV2 and TRBJ2-7, with D possibly being TRBD1 (6 bases). This CDR3 spans 14 amino acids. V lost 3 bases and J lost 0, with 9 bases in between. In germline, CDR1 is SNHLY, CDR2 FYNNEI. The CDR3 coding sequence is TGTGCCAGCAGTGATCAGGACAGCTCCTACGAGCAGTACTTC. The encoded protein is CASSDQDSSYEQYF. The full variable domain, its missing parts supplied by reference TRBV2 and TRBJ2-7, is EPEVTQTPSHQVTQMGQEVILRCVPISNHLYFYWYRQILGQKVEFLVSFYNNEISEKSEIFDDQFSVERPDGSNFTLKIRSTKLEDSAMYFCASSDQDSSYEQYFGPGTRLTVT.

Only a few counts were recorded for this clonotype. This sequence joins TRBV6-2 or TRBV6-3 and TRBJ2-1; possible D gene TRBD1, 5 bases. The CDR3 has 12 residues. CDR1 MNHEY and CDR2 SVGEGT come from the germline V gene. V lost 6 bases and J lost 7, with 10 bases in between. For the CDR3, the DNA is TGTGCCAGCAGAGACAGCGTAAATGAGCAGTTCTTC. It specifies CASRDSVNEQFF.

This clonotype came up a few times. This chain links TRBV7-9 with TRBJ1-2; a possible D gene is TRBD1 (5 bases). Trimming removed 5 bases from V and 6 bases from J, with 10 bases in between. The germline V gene encodes CDR1 SEHNR and CDR2 FQNEAQ (reference sequence). The CDR3 runs 12 residues. The CDR3 DNA reads as TGTGCCAGCAGCCAGGGCGCTAATGGCTACACCTTC. Its protein product is CASSQGANGYTF. The whole variable domain, remainder taken from reference TRBV7-9 and TRBJ1-2, is DTGVSQNPRHKITKRGQNVTFRCDPISEHNRLYWYRQTLGQGPEFLTYFQNEAQLEKSRLLSDRFSAERPKGSFSTLEIQRTEQGDSAMYLCASSQGANGYTFGSGTRLTVV.

This clonotype appeared a single time. The genes are TRBV4-3 and TRBJ2-6; perhaps D is TRBD1 or TRBD2 (5 bases each). The CDR3 is 18 amino acids. From germline, CDR1 is LGHNA and CDR2 YSLEER. The ends were cut back, 1 base at V and 0 bases at J, with 13 bases in the middle. The CDR3 region is CASSQARDGYSGANVLTF. Written as DNA, the CDR3 is TGCGCCAGCAGCCAAGCCAGGGACGGCTACTCTGGGGCCAACGTCCTGACTTTC.

The gene calls are TRBV12-3 or TRBV12-4 and TRBJ2-5; unclear D gene. V was shortened by 6 bases and J by 5 bases, with 13 bases between the two germline ends. The CDR3 contains 13 residues. CDR3 loop: CASSPTLWETQYF. Written as DNA, the CDR3 is TGTGCCAGCAGCCCGACCCTTTGGGAGACCCAGTACTTC.

The CDR3 loop is CASSGGTGMVLGYGYTF. As DNA, the CDR3 is TGTGCCAGCAGTGGCGGGACAGGGATGGTCCTTGGGTATGGCTACACCTTC. J is TRBJ1-2 and V is TRBV28, with TRBD1 identical over 9 bases. This CDR3 has 17 residues. CDR1 and CDR2 from the germline V gene are MDHEN and SYDVKM. With 5 bases clipped from V and 5 bases from J, the junction kept 15 bases outside the gene matches.

The V and J genes are TRBV24-1 and TRBJ1-2, with D unresolved. The CDR3 is 12 amino acids. CDR1 and CDR2 (germline): KGHDR, SFDVKD. Trimming took 1 base from V and 5 from J, leaving 4 bases between them. The CDR3 is CATSDFRYGYTF. The CDR3 DNA reads as TGTGCCACCAGTGATTTCCGGTATGGCTACACCTTC.

CDR3 loop: CASSPPGLEYIQYF. Here the CDR3 DNA reads TGTGCCAGCAGCCCCCCCGGACTAGAATACATTCAGTACTTC. The chain joins TRBV9 to TRBJ2-4; 7 bases are shared with TRBD2. V dropped 4 bases and J dropped 8; count of bases not matched to a gene: 9. Germline lookup yields CDR1 SGDLS and CDR2 YYNGEE. This CDR3 is 14 amino acids long.